This T cell receptor beta chain was obtained from a study of technical replicates of blood from several donors. Profiling relied on immunoSEQ multiplex PCR, and the TCRdb table lists in-frame clones only, not all of them. The sample contains around 62,000 clones, roughly 98% of which appear only once. The V and J ends lost 5 bases and 1 base, in that order; junction bases with no gene match: 10. The CDR3 extends over 16 amino acids. Germline assignment: CDR1 SGHAT and CDR2 FQNNGV. The chain carries TRBV11-2 and TRBJ1-1; 7 positions agree with TRBD1. Sequenced input: T cells isolated from PBMCs. This sequence was found in a human donor in good health. CDR3 DNA: TGTGCCAGCAGCCCTCGACAGGGAACGGGGAACACTGAAGCTTTCTTT. Residues: CASSPRQGTGNTEAFF.